This T cell receptor beta chain was observed in a study of blood T cell repertoires in COVID-19. For the study at large: Collection of acute and convalescent COVID-19 samples took place in the United States, Italy and Spain. Nucleic acid was either cDNA or gDNA, and it came from T cells, B-cell-depleted T cells, or PBMCs.

Germline loops: CDR1 SGDLS, CDR2 YYNGEE. V was clipped by 0 bases and J by 5 bases, with 11 bases between them. CDR3 length: 14 residues. Original processing methods: Amplification of reference gene primers provided the estimated nucleated cell counts. Data came from immunoSEQ multiplex PCR; TCRdb stores just in-frame clones and leaves some out. From that table come the V and J calls and clone size; the DNA was used to work out D and trimming. Here the sample spans some 30,000 clones, 89% being singletons. J is TRBJ1-1 and V is TRBV9; no reliable D call. Material: peripheral blood. The receptor's source is an elderly man with acute or convalescent COVID-19. In DNA form, the CDR3 reads TGTGCCAGCAGCGTAGTTGTCACGGGGACTGAAGCTTTCTTT. Its protein product is CASSVVVTGTEAFF.